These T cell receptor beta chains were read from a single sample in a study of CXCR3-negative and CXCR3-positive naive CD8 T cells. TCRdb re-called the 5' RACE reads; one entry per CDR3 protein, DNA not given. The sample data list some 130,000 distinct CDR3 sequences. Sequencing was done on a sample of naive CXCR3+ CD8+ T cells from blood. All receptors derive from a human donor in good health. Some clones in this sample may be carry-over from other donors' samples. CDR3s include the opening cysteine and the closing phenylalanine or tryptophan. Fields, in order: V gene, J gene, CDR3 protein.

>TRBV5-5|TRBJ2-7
CASHFATEQYF
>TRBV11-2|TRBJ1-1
CASSLTLPEAFF
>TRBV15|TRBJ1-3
CATSRDRGFGNTIYF
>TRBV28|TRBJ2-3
CASEGSGPDTQYF
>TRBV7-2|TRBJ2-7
CASSFITGRTSFYEQYF
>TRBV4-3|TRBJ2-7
CASSQAQGYEQYF
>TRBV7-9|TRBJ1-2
CASSSLNRDGYTF
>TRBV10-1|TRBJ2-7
CASSESRETGVSEQYF
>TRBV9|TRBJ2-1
CASNLAGLSYNEQFF
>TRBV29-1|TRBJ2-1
CSVERGGPEQFF
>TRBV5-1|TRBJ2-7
CASSAGQGLSSYEQYF
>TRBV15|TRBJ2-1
CATSRQKRGGGYNEQFF
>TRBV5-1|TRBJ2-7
CASSRTGTQSYEQYF
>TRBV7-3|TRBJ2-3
CASSPGAGPDTQYF
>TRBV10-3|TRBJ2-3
CAISGTGGSTDTQYF
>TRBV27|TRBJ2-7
CASSLSSDYEQYF
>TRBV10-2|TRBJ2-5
CASSEDNQETQYF
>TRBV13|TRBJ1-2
CASSSEGNYGYTF
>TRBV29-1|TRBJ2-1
CSVESGLADNEQFF
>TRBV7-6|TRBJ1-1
CASSLAAGPREAFF
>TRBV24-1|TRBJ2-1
CATSGDRLDNEQFF
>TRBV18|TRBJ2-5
CASSPPGQGWETQYF
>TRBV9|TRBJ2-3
CASSAGIGGVLTDTQYF
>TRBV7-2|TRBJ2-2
CASSPGLELTGELFF
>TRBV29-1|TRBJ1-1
CSAWGAGGTEAFF
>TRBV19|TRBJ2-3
CASSPLAAPTDTQYF
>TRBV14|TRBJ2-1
CASSQALAGEGEQFF
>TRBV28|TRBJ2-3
CASSPSTDSNTDTQYF
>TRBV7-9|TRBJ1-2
CASALLPGVSNYGYTF
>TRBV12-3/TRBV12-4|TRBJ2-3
CASSQGSSTDTQYF
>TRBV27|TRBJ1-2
CASSSYRTDYGYTF
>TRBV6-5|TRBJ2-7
CASSYSDGGKQYF
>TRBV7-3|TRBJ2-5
CASSLGLEETQYF
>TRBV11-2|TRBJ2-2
CASSLEWTGVVTGELFF
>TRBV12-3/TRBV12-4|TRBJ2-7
CASRGQGRHTDEQYF
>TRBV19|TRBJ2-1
CASSIGQQGAPYNEQFF
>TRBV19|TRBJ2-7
CASSTSTDSYEQYF
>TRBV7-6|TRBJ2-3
CASSLWGQGGTDTQYF
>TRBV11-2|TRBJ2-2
CASSSPRTGVSNAELFF
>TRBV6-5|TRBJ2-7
CASSVPNSYEQYF
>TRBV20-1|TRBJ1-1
CSAMRLGSGSPEAFF
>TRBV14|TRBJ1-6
CASSVDWSGSPLHF
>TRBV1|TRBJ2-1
CTSSHGLAGGFFSYNEQFF
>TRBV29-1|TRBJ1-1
CSVEAPGTGVNTEAFF
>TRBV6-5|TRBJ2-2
CASSYGRESTGELFF
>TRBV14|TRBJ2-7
CASSQGDRTISYEQYF
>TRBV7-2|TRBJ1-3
CASSLGGGPGNTIYF
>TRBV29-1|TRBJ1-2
CSVPRGYGYTF
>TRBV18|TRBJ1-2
CASSPSDGYTF
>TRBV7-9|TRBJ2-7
CASSPHSQYEQYF
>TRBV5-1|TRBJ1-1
CASSLNTGTNTEAFF
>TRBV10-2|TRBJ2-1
CATQREGPYNEQFF
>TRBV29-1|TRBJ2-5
CSGGGIRETQYF
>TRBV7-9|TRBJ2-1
CASSPPGDPYNEQFF
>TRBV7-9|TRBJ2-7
CASSRRGVGRDYEQYF
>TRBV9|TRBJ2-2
CASGRTGELFF
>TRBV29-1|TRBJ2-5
CSVLKTYQETQYF